This entry lists 18 T cell receptor beta chains sequenced from one sample in a study of T cells expressing NK-cell markers. TCRdb re-called the 5' RACE reads; every CDR3 protein appears as one record, without DNA. The table counts approximately 170,000 distinct CDR3 sequences; around 20% lies in the top ten. The specimen sequenced was blood T cells: a sorted CD56 or NKG2C T cell subset, CD4+ or CD8+ T cells, or bulk PBMC T cells (not recorded which). Every receptor here comes from a man aged 18-70 years in good health.

The V gene is TRBV6-5, the J gene TRBJ2-7; checking the TCRdb D call of TRBD1 is not possible without DNA. From germline, CDR1 is MNHEY and CDR2 SVGAGI. The CDR3 loop spans 16 amino acids. The CDR3 region is CASSYSGQGPSYEQYF.

This chain connects TRBV7-8 to TRBJ2-7; the TRBD1 assignment by TCRdb is unverifiable without DNA. Per germline, CDR1 SGHVS and CDR2 FQNEAQ. There are 17 residues in the CDR3. This CDR3 is CASSLRTGTWGTYEQYF.

This chain joins TRBV20-1 and TRBJ1-1. This CDR3 has 14 residues. The germline V gene has CDR1 DFQATT and CDR2 SNEGSKA (reference sequence). CDR3 loop: CSARETGRDTEAFF.

This CDR3 reads CASSQDGEGYEQYF. The chain combines TRBV4-2 with TRBJ2-7. The CDR3 contains 14 residues. The germline gives CDR1 LGHNA, CDR2 YNFKEQ.

CDR3 sequence reads: CASSLSPQGAGLEPQHF. V gene TRBV7-6 combines with J gene TRBJ1-5; TCRdb's assignment of TRBD1 cannot be checked, as there is no DNA. Germline CDR1 reads SGHVS; CDR2 reads FNYEAQ. CDR3 length: 17 amino acids.

The J gene is TRBJ2-2, the V gene TRBV4-2; checking the TCRdb D call of TRBD2 is not possible without DNA. The CDR3 has 16 residues. CDR1 is LGHNA, CDR2 YNFKEQ, per germline. The CDR3 protein is CASSPLAGDNTGELFF.

The gene calls are TRBV7-9 and TRBJ2-1; the TCRdb call, TRBD2, lacks DNA for checking. This CDR3 comprises 15 residues. Germline CDR1 is SEHNR and CDR2 is FQNEAQ (reference sequence). The CDR3 loop reads CASSPRTSGINEQFF. The full variable domain, in which reference TRBV7-9 and TRBJ2-1 provide the parts outside the CDR3, is DTGVSQNPRHKITKRGQNVTFRCDPISEHNRLYWYRQTLGQGPEFLTYFQNEAQLEKSRLLSDRFSAERPKGSFSTLEIQRTEQGDSAMYLCASSPRTSGINEQFFGPGTRLTVL.

The chain employs TRBV7-9 and TRBJ2-2; the TRBD1 assignment by TCRdb is unverifiable without DNA. CDR3 length: 14 amino acids. Germline assignment: CDR1 SEHNR and CDR2 FQNEAQ (reference sequence). The CDR3 is CASRSGDNTGELFF.

The rearrangement joins TRBV6-1 to TRBJ2-7; the D call from TCRdb, TRBD2, cannot be confirmed without DNA. The CDR3 runs to 14 residues. Germline values: CDR1 MNHNS, CDR2 SASEGT. CDR3 loop: CASSNGLALYEQYF.

The rearrangement joins TRBV4-1 to TRBJ2-1; the D gene TCRdb calls, TRBD1, cannot be checked with no DNA. From germline, CDR1 is MGHRA and CDR2 YSYEKL. CDR3 length: 13 residues. CDR3 loop: CASSVRTGTEQFF.

The chain recombines TRBV7-9 with TRBJ2-3; TCRdb names TRBD2, which stays unverified in the absence of DNA. Germline V gives CDR1 SEHNR, CDR2 FQNEAQ (reference sequence). The CDR3 runs 17 residues. The CDR3 sequence is CASSSTRGGATLDTQYF.

The rearrangement uses TRBV13 and TRBJ2-1; TCRdb calls TRBD2, which cannot be checked without DNA. The V gene's germline CDR1 is PRHDT and CDR2 FYEKMQ (reference sequence). This CDR3 is built from 15 residues. CDR3 region: CASSSTSGTYNEQFF.

The chain carries TRBV7-9 and TRBJ2-3; the TCRdb call, TRBD2, lacks DNA for checking. The germline V gene encodes CDR1 SEHNR and CDR2 FQNEAQ (reference sequence). This CDR3 is 12 amino acids long. This chain's CDR3 is CARESVTDTQYF.

The chain couples TRBV19 to TRBJ2-5; TCRdb proposes TRBD1, but this gene call is untestable without DNA. CDR1 and CDR2 from the germline V gene are LNHDA and SQIVND (reference sequence). This CDR3 comprises 13 residues. The chain's CDR3 is CASSVTGLETQYF.

The V call is TRBV14, the J call TRBJ2-7; absent DNA, TCRdb's TRBD1 call cannot be checked. The CDR3 is made up of 12 amino acids. Looked up from germline, CDR1 is SGHDN and CDR2 is FVKESK. CDR3 sequence reads: CASGWGLSEQYF.

This chain uses TRBV12-3 or TRBV12-4 with TRBJ2-6. The CDR3 covers 15 residues. The CDR3: CASREPDSGANVLTF.

The chain has TRBV7-3 and TRBJ2-1; TCRdb designates TRBD1, a call that cannot be tested without DNA. This CDR3 is built from 16 residues. Germline V lookup: CDR1 SGHTA, CDR2 FQGTGA. CDR3 sequence: CASSIGPPHSYNEQFF.

The chain couples TRBV4-1 to TRBJ2-7; TCRdb's D call of TRBD1 is untestable without DNA. Germline V lookup: CDR1 MGHRA, CDR2 YSYEKL. The CDR3 is made up of 14 amino acids. CDR3 in amino acids: CASSQDPRGNEQYF.